Presented here are 5 T cell receptor beta chains from one specimen sequenced in a study of T cell responses to AZD1222 COVID-19 vaccine. Profiling relied on immunoSEQ multiplex PCR, and the TCRdb table lists in-frame clones only, not all of them. The sample comprises about 66,000 clones, roughly 90% of which are singletons, and 15% to 20% rests with the top ten. Specimen: peripheral blood, collected on day 0 of AZD1222 vaccination. The receptors come from an adult in good health.

The CDR3 DNA reads as TGTGCCAGCAGCTTATTTAGCGGGAGGAGCACAGATACGCAGTATTTT. Residues: CASSLFSGRSTDTQYF. The gene calls are TRBV5-6 and TRBJ2-3; 10 bases align to TRBD2. The CDR3 has 16 residues. The germline gives CDR1 SGHDT, CDR2 YYEEEE. The J segment lost 0 bases and the V segment lost 2 bases, leaving 3 bases of the junction unmatched.

The chain couples TRBV7-6 to TRBJ2-1, with 11 bases aligning to TRBD1. This CDR3 is built from 15 residues. Trimming took 5 bases from V and 7 from J; bases not matched to a gene: 7. From germline, CDR1 is SGHVS and CDR2 FNYEAQ. The CDR3 loop reads CASSPRTGGWNEQFF. In DNA form, the CDR3 reads TGTGCCAGCAGCCCACGGACAGGGGGCTGGAATGAGCAGTTCTTC.

This clone was seen just once. The V call is TRBV21-1, the J call TRBJ2-3; the table calls TRBD1, which could not be checked here. TRBV21-1 is a pseudogene locus. The CDR3 is made up of 20 amino acids. The CDR3 loop reads CASSTSSGQGKFLGTDTQYF. CDR3 nucleotide sequence: TGTGCCAGCAGCACATCCTCCGGACAGGGAAAGTTCTTAGGAACAGATACGCAGTATTTT.

V usage is TRBV28 and J usage is TRBJ1-5; 8 positions match TRBD1. The CDR3 runs 14 residues. The V gene end was trimmed by 6 bases and the J gene end by 2 bases; junction bases not matched to a gene: 3. Per germline, CDR1 MDHEN and CDR2 SYDVKM. In DNA form, the CDR3 reads TGTGCCAGCAGGCCGACAGGGGGCAATCAGCCCCAGCATTTT. It codes for CASRPTGGNQPQHF.

The V call is TRBV27, the J call TRBJ2-1; 9 positions match TRBD2. The V gene's germline CDR1 is MNHEY and CDR2 SMNVEV (reference sequence). V shed 0 bases and J 7 bases; nucleotides not matched to a gene: 13. The CDR3 consists of 18 residues. The CDR3 DNA is TGTGCCAGCAGTTTATCTTCCGCCGGGACTAGCCCCCTAAATGAGCAGTTCTTC. It codes for CASSLSSAGTSPLNEQFF.